This TCR beta chain was documented in a study of blood T cells in healthy people across ages (dated by TCRdb to between 2015 and 2017). For the wider study: Template switching captured roughly one uniquely barcoded TCR beta cDNA molecule per two T cells in model experiments. Age-related changes in TCR beta repertoire diversity were measured in the study by deep sequencing normalized with unique cDNA molecular identifiers. To avoid experimental bias, donors of different ages were distributed randomly across sequencing lanes. Two additional independent replicas of 1 million unique cDNA reads from the same blood draw were analyzed for two donors (one aged 18 to 29 and one aged 80 or older). The donors were divided into four age groups: young (average approximately 15 years), middle-aged (under 40), aged (about 62) and long-lived (more than 75). Results and caveats for the whole study, not just this receptor: A strong correlation was found between observed TCR beta diversity and the percentage of naive T cells measured by flow cytometry. Compared with the aged group, more naive CD4+ T cells, fewer expanded clones and increased TCR diversity were shown by the long-lived group, suggesting age selection. Observed TCR beta diversity per million T cells fell roughly linearly with age, and a significant reduction was already apparent by age roughly 40. Because profiling used bulk unsorted PBMCs, naive and antigen-experienced compartments could not be compared conclusively. Donor CMV infection status was unknown, potentially confounding age-related changes in expanded clonotypes. Estimates of total diversity based on one million sequenced T cells were considered lower bounds and underestimates.

Library generation was performed with 5' RACE. TCRdb names Illumina HiSeq 2500 as the instrument used. A second PCR of roughly 6 to 12 cycles was run with a J-beta primer mix and a sample-barcoded 5' primer. Each TCR beta cDNA molecule received a unique molecular identifier from a template-switch 5' adaptor carrying 12 random nucleotides. Each sample yielded at least 3 million CDR3-containing paired-end reads. First-strand cDNA synthesis was performed from all RNA using the Mint cDNA synthesis kit, with priming by a TRBC-specific oligonucleotide. All cDNA was treated with uracil-DNA glycosylase and then went through a first 18-cycle PCR with the universal primers M1SS and BC2_uni_R. In the authors' own workflow: For normalization, 1 million high-quality reads, each with a distinct molecular identifier, were randomly selected from each sample. Reads sharing molecular identifiers were discarded rather than binned into consensus sequences. MiTCR, with a Q25 quality threshold and the strictest error-elimination algorithm, was used for CDR3 identification, clonotype clustering and error correction. A nonparametric unseen species model using Euler transformation provided a lower-bound estimate of total TCR beta diversity. In TCRdb, the public reads were trimmed at Q25 with fastp and aligned with MiXCR, with productive beta chains retained. Each record represents a unique CDR3 protein, reported with the most common genes and DNA among its rows. None of the V and J calls come from the authors' own analysis; TCRdb made them. For this sample there are fewer than 1.5 million distinct CDR3 sequences; 35% to 45% appear just once. 7.9% of the sample is held by the ten biggest clonotypes.

The roughly 37 donors, aged about 6 to 100 years, were systemically healthy Caucasian individuals from Russia. Each donor gave approximately 10 milliliters of peripheral blood, collected into EDTA-treated Vacutainer tubes. PBMCs were isolated by Ficoll-Paque density-gradient centrifugation, with at least 6.5 million obtained per sample. Trizol reagent was used to extract total RNA from the PBMCs, yielding at least 6 micrograms per sample. For every donor, flow cytometry on a PBMC aliquot measured the percentage of naive CD45RAhigh/CD27high T cells. This clonotype was detected a few times. Its antigen remains unidentified. Base qualities were left out, and no much larger clone turns up one base away. V is pruned by 3 bases and J by 2 bases, leaving 13 bases of the junction without a gene match. CDR1 MNHNS and CDR2 SASEGT are derived from the germline V gene. The CDR3 measures 18 amino acids from cysteine to phenylalanine. Only the CDR3 region is kept as DNA, spanning 54 bases read in frame from base 1.

Sequencing was performed on blood. The clonotype originates from a woman in her late teens or twenties in good health. Recombination joined TRBV6-1 with TRBJ2-3, and 8 bases in between align with TRBD2. The CDR3 corresponds to CASSDAGGLALLTDTQYF. The bases read TGTGCCAGCAGTGACGCCGGAGGACTAGCCCTTCTCACAGATACGCAGTATTTT.